Included here is one TCR beta chain sequence, with context. Other DNA sequences in the same sample also yield this CDR3. This entry belongs to a study of blood T cell repertoires in COVID-19. At the level of the study: Acute and convalescent COVID-19 specimens originated in the United States, Italy and Spain. T cells, B-cell-depleted T cells, or PBMCs provided the cDNA or gDNA that served as material.

The CDR3 sequence is 16 residues long. Germline V CDR1 and CDR2: SGHTA, FQGNSA. J gave up 1 base and V 5 bases, and 10 bases lay outside the gene matches. In the study's own analysis: Estimates of nucleated cell counts were drawn from the amplification of reference gene primers. Profiled with immunoSEQ multiplex PCR; TCRdb holds only in-frame clones, not every one. V, J and clone size were drawn from that table, and D and trimming were deduced from the DNA. The data hold about 170,000 clones, with around nine tenths observed a single time. Enrolled during active infection, Seattle patients were then followed longitudinally.

This sequence was found in a man in his fifties or sixties with COVID-19, enrolled during active disease. Sequenced material: peripheral blood. The chain recombines TRBV7-2 with TRBJ1-2, with 7 bases lining up with TRBD1. CDR3: CASSIRQGAVNYGYTF. DNA of the CDR3: TGTGCCAGCAGCATCCGACAGGGCGCGGTTAACTATGGCTACACCTTC.